This is a list of T cell receptor beta chains from one sample in a study of blood T cell repertoires in COVID-19. TCRdb keeps only in-frame clones here, not all; method: immunoSEQ multiplex PCR. The table shows 100,000 to 120,000 clones, with 88% occurring only once. The sequencing input was peripheral blood. All receptors come from a human donor in a cohort sampled during active COVID-19. CDR3s include the opening cysteine and the closing phenylalanine or tryptophan. D genes are given only for firm matches. The size of a clone is reported for some rows only, either as once, few or many, or as a class for expanded clones.

NA	TRBV19	TRBJ1-1	NA	TGTGCCAGTAGTCAGAACACTGAAGCTTTCTTT	CASSQNTEAFF
NA	TRBV4-1	TRBJ2-2	TRBD2	TGCGCCAGCAGCCAAACCGGGACTAGCGGGGGGGTGGCCGGGGAGCTGTTTTTT	CASSQTGTSGGVAGELFF
NA	TRBV6-5	TRBJ2-7	TRBD2	TGTGCCAGCTGGCGGGACTACCCCTACGAGCAGTACTTC	CASWRDYPYEQYF
NA	TRBV19	TRBJ2-1	NA	TGTGCCAGTAGTATCAGTTCAGTCCCCAATGAGCAGTTCTTC	CASSISSVPNEQFF
NA	TRBV19	TRBJ1-2	NA	TGTGCCAGCCGAATAGAGGACAGACTCGGATATGGCTACACCTTC	CASRIEDRLGYGYTF
NA	TRBV5-1	TRBJ2-2	NA	TGCGCCAGCAGCCTAGGACAGAGCCCCGGGGAGCTGTTTTTT	CASSLGQSPGELFF
NA	TRBV7-9	TRBJ1-2	NA	TGTGCCAGCAGCTTAAGAGACAGTAGCTACACCTTC	CASSLRDSSYTF
NA	TRBV7-9	TRBJ2-7	NA	TGTGCCAGCAGCCCTAGGGACACTAACTACGAGCAGTACTTC	CASSPRDTNYEQYF
NA	TRBV2	TRBJ2-2	NA	TGTGCCAGCAGTGTACAGGGTTTGAACACCGGGGAGCTGTTTTTT	CASSVQGLNTGELFF
NA	TRBV30	TRBJ2-5	NA	TGTGCCTGGAGTGTACGAGGAGAGACCCAGTACTTC	CAWSVRGETQYF
few	TRBV6-1	TRBJ1-5	NA	TGTGCCAGCAGTGAATTTGCAGGGCAGAGCCAGCCCCAGCATTTT	CASSEFAGQSQPQHF
NA	TRBV16	TRBJ1-1	NA	TGTGCCAGCAGCCAATCCCAGGGGAACACTGAAGCTTTCTTT	CASSQSQGNTEAFF
NA	TRBV5-1	TRBJ2-5	TRBD2	TGCGCCAGCAGCTCAACTGGCGGGGGGCAAGAGACCCAGTACTTC	CASSSTGGGQETQYF
NA	TRBV7-6	TRBJ2-7	NA	TGTGCCAGCAGCTTAGAACTAGACGAGCAGTACTTC	CASSLELDEQYF
once	TRBV3-1/TRBV3-2	TRBJ2-1	TRBD2	TGTGCCAGCAGCCAAGTGGAGCCTAGCGGGGACAATGAGCAGTTCTTC	CASSQVEPSGDNEQFF
NA	TRBV13	TRBJ2-1	TRBD1	TGTGCCAGCAGCTTAGGACAGGGGGCGCGATACAATGAGCAGTTCTTC	CASSLGQGARYNEQFF
NA	TRBV5-1	TRBJ2-3	NA	TGCGCCAGCAGGTTGACAGATACTAGCACAGATACGCAGTATTTT	CASRLTDTSTDTQYF
NA	TRBV15	TRBJ2-7	TRBD2	TGTGCCACCAGCAGAGATTGGAGCGGGGCCGGAGTTAGCGAGCAGTACTTC	CATSRDWSGAGVSEQYF
once	TRBV29-1	TRBJ2-3	NA	TGCAGCGTTGAAGACAGGAACTTTCTCGGCTCAGATACGCAGTATTTT	CSVEDRNFLGSDTQYF